These 4 T cell receptor beta chains originate from one sample sequenced in a study of graft-versus-host responses after intestinal transplantation. TCRdb's copy holds only in-frame clones and misses some; the assay was immunoSEQ multiplex PCR. The data show under 100,000 clones, around 90% seen once. This specimen was PBMCs, taken approximately 420 days after intestinal transplant. These receptors were taken from a human patient who received an intestinal transplant, so some T cells may come from the graft donor.

The rearrangement joins TRBV11-2 to TRBJ2-2; D assignment may be TRBD1 or TRBD2 (6 bases each). This CDR3 region has 15 residues. Germline assignment: CDR1 SGHAT and CDR2 FQNNGV. Trimming shortened V by 5 bases and J by 5 bases, and 15 bases separated the two germline ends. The CDR3 bases are TGTGCCAGCAGCCCACCCGCGGGGACAACCGGGGAGCTGTTTTTT. Translating it yields CASSPPAGTTGELFF.

J is TRBJ1-3 and V is TRBV5-1; the D is unclear. The ends were cut back, 0 bases at V and 1 base at J, with 8 bases in the middle. The CDR3 spans 15 residues. The germline gives CDR1 SGHRS, CDR2 YFSETQ. This CDR3 reads CASSLATGSGNTIYF. CDR3 sequence (DNA): TGCGCCAGCAGCTTGGCCACGGGATCTGGAAACACCATATATTTT. Together with reference TRBV5-1 and TRBJ1-3, the CDR3 gives the full variable domain: KAGVTQTPRYLIKTRGQQVTLSCSPISGHRSVSWYQQTPGQGLQFLFEYFSETQRNKGNFPGRFSGRQFSNSRSEMNVSTLELGDSALYLCASSLATGSGNTIYFGEGSWLTVV.

The chain carries TRBV6-5 and TRBJ1-1; D is perhaps TRBD1 (6 bases). This CDR3 is 15 amino acids long. Trimming cost V 5 bases and J 1 base, with 14 bases left between them. Germline V gene sequence: CDR1 MNHEY, CDR2 SVGAGI. The chain's CDR3 is CASSPRGSGNTEAFF. CDR3 in DNA: TGTGCCAGCAGTCCCAGGGGTTCTGGGAACACTGAAGCTTTCTTT.

The chain couples TRBV6-5 to TRBJ2-7; 10 positions match TRBD2. V gave up 2 bases and J gave up 2 bases; unmatched junction bases: 3. CDR1 and CDR2 (germline): MNHEY, SVGAGI. This CDR3 contains 15 residues. The DNA of the CDR3 is TGTGCCAGCAGTTACGGGCTAGCGGGAGCCTACGAGCAGTACTTC. Translated: CASSYGLAGAYEQYF.